This T cell receptor beta chain was captured by sequencing in a study of T cells after yellow fever vaccination. Study-wide context: The fractions with low cell numbers were processed using SMART-Seq v4 Ultra Low Input. Regarding the study as a whole: Re-detected after boosting: most primary clones, 96% of CD4 and 80% to 90% of CD8. Overall, a small share of clonotypes was seen in both CD4 and CD8 compartments.

The germline V gene encodes CDR1 SGHRS and CDR2 YFSETQ. The V and J ends lost 4 bases and 6 bases respectively, with 7 bases between them. This CDR3 contains 12 residues. Details on this clonotype: Its target is not known.

Making TCR cDNA involved 5'RACE template switching, which added UMIs and a universal primer site. TCRdb re-derived calls from the 5' RACE reads in MiXCR, one entry per CDR3 protein. The table includes about 550,000 distinct CDR3 sequences, 19% detected once. The receptor was isolated from a man aged 30-40 years who received the YFV17D yellow fever vaccine. Sequenced material: PBMCs, taken 15 days after the yellow fever booster vaccination. The V gene is TRBV5-1, the J gene TRBJ2-2; D not certain. CDR3 sequence: CASSQSPGELFF. CDR3 nucleotides: TGCGCCAGCAGCCAATCACCCGGGGAGCTGTTTTTT.